Shown below are 18 T cell receptor beta chains from a single sample sequenced in a study of cytomegalovirus exposure and HLA in healthy donors. The assay was immunoSEQ multiplex PCR, and TCRdb's table has in-frame clones only and misses some. The sample has around 140,000 clones, 89% seen once; the top ten hold over 1%. Sequenced input: PBMCs. These receptors all come from a woman aged 18-29 years in good health and CMV-seronegative.

CDR3 nucleotide sequence: TGCGCCAGCAGCTTGGTCCCTTTCGGGACTAGCCCTCATACGCAGTATTTT. It encodes CASSLVPFGTSPHTQYF. The rearrangement links TRBV5-1 to TRBJ2-3; 9 bases are a match to TRBD2. Trimming cost V 0 bases and J 7 bases; bases outside gene matches: 12. The CDR3 runs to 17 residues. CDR1 SGHRS and CDR2 YFSETQ come from the germline V gene.

The DNA for the CDR3 is TGTGCCAGCAGCTCCCAGCGGGGGGGCGGGAATGAGCAGTTCTTC. Translation gives CASSSQRGGGNEQFF. This chain uses TRBV7-2 with TRBJ2-1, with 10 nucleotides matching TRBD2. The CDR3 extends over 15 amino acids. V was pared by 4 bases and J by 7 bases, with 7 bases of the junction left unmatched. CDR1 is SGHTA, CDR2 FQGNSA, per germline.

This clone showed up just once. This chain connects TRBV7-2 to TRBJ1-1; 9 positions match TRBD1. The germline V gene has CDR1 SGHTA and CDR2 FQGNSA. This CDR3 spans 15 amino acids. V shed 4 bases and J 3 bases; nucleotides not matched to a gene: 6. This CDR3 is CASSSTGGLYTEAFF. The CDR3 DNA follows: TGTGCCAGCAGCTCCACAGGGGGCCTGTACACTGAAGCTTTCTTT.

J is TRBJ2-7 and V is TRBV2; tentative D call: TRBD1 (6 bases). The germline V gene encodes CDR1 SNHLY and CDR2 FYNNEI. V lost 6 bases and J lost 2, with 11 bases in between. CDR3 length: 13 amino acids. The DNA of the CDR3 is TGTGCCAGCAGCGAGACAGGACCCTACGAGCAGTACTTC. This gives the protein CASSETGPYEQYF.

The J gene is TRBJ1-5, the V gene TRBV6-4; D possibly corresponds to TRBD1 (5 bases). This CDR3 is 14 amino acids long. In germline, CDR1 is MRHNA, CDR2 SNTAGT. V lost 4 bases, J lost 7 bases, and 14 bases lay in between. This chain's CDR3 is CASSVVRAKQPQHF. In nucleotides, the CDR3 is TGTGCCAGCAGTGTGGTCAGGGCTAAGCAGCCCCAGCATTTT.

This sequence joins TRBV29-1 and TRBJ1-6, with TRBD1 matching 10 bases. The CDR3 runs 13 residues. Looked up from germline, CDR1 is SQVTM and CDR2 is ANQGSEA. Trimming cost V 5 bases and J 8 bases; bases outside gene matches: 3. CDR3 in amino acids: CSVSGTGDSPLHF. The DNA of the CDR3 is TGCAGCGTTTCCGGGACAGGGGATTCACCCCTCCACTTT.

Only one count was recorded for this clone. J is TRBJ2-3 and V is TRBV14; 8 bases match TRBD2. The CDR3 extends over 15 amino acids. CDR1 is SGHDN and CDR2 is FVKESK in the germline V gene. J was trimmed by 4 bases and V by 3 bases; bases with no gene match: 6. As DNA, the CDR3 is TGTGCCAGCAGCCACATCGGGGGGGCCGCAGATACGCAGTATTTT. This gives the protein CASSHIGGAADTQYF.

This clone was observed a single time. This sequence joins TRBV5-1 and TRBJ2-2, with 10 positions matching TRBD2. CDR3 size: 16 residues. Germline V gene lookup returns CDR1 SGHRS and CDR2 YFSETQ. The V gene end was trimmed by 4 bases and the J gene end by 1 base; junction bases not matched to a gene: 4. CDR3 sequence (DNA): TGCGCCAGCAGCCACTCTAGCGGGGGGAACACCGGGGAGCTGTTTTTT. Residues: CASSHSSGGNTGELFF.

V is TRBV4-1 and J is TRBJ1-5; D unclear. CDR3 length: 15 residues. From germline, CDR1 is MGHRA and CDR2 YSYEKL. The ends were cut back, 0 bases at V and 0 bases at J, with 6 bases in the middle. Here the CDR3 reads CASSQDLHSNQPQHF. The CDR3 DNA follows: TGCGCCAGCAGCCAAGATTTACATAGCAATCAGCCCCAGCATTTT.

The V gene is TRBV5-1, the J gene TRBJ2-2; tentative D call: TRBD2 (5 bases). CDR1 and CDR2 from the germline V gene are SGHRS and YFSETQ. V lost 2 bases to trimming and J lost 5 bases, with 19 bases between them. This CDR3 has 17 residues. This chain's CDR3 is CASSFSAGILETGELFF. CDR3 nucleotides: TGCGCCAGCAGCTTCTCGGCCGGGATCCTAGAGACCGGGGAGCTGTTTTTT.

J is TRBJ2-7 and V is TRBV27; possible D gene TRBD1, 6 bases. The CDR3 loop spans 15 amino acids. V gave up 6 bases and J gave up 1 base, with 16 bases separating them. The germline gives CDR1 MNHEY, CDR2 SMNVEV (reference sequence). CDR3: CASRHTGTGSYEQYF. As DNA, the CDR3 is TGTGCCAGCAGACACACAGGAACAGGGTCCTACGAGCAGTACTTC.

The genes are TRBV5-1 and TRBJ2-3; 11 bases are shared with TRBD1. Germline V gene lookup returns CDR1 SGHRS and CDR2 YFSETQ. The CDR3 loop spans 17 amino acids. Trimming at V came to 3 bases and at J to 0 bases, leaving 6 bases not matched to a gene. The CDR3 reads CASSSGQGVQSTDTQYF. The CDR3 bases are TGCGCCAGCAGCTCGGGACAGGGGGTTCAGAGCACAGATACGCAGTATTTT.

The chain uses TRBV5-1 and TRBJ1-1, with 7 nucleotides matching TRBD1. Germline V lookup: CDR1 SGHRS, CDR2 YFSETQ. This CDR3 is built from 15 residues. The J segment lost 3 bases and the V segment lost 4 bases, leaving 9 bases of the junction unmatched. The CDR3 DNA sequence: TGCGCCAGCAGCGACGACAGGGTACGGGACACTGAAGCTTTCTTT. This translates into CASSDDRVRDTEAFF. Complete variable domain (other parts from reference TRBV5-1 and TRBJ1-1): KAGVTQTPRYLIKTRGQQVTLSCSPISGHRSVSWYQQTPGQGLQFLFEYFSETQRNKGNFPGRFSGRQFSNSRSEMNVSTLELGDSALYLCASSDDRVRDTEAFFGQGTRLTVV.

The chain links TRBV5-1 to TRBJ2-7; D may be TRBD1 (5 bases). Germline lookup yields CDR1 SGHRS and CDR2 YFSETQ. The CDR3 has 14 amino acids. The V end lost 4 bases, the J end lost 3 bases, and 14 bases lay between the germline ends. The CDR3 DNA reads as TGCGCCAGCAGCGCAAGTCCGACAGACTACGAGCAGTACTTC. Protein product: CASSASPTDYEQYF.

CDR3 sequence (DNA): TGTGCCATCACCCCGACACCTGGGCCCAATGAGCAGTTCTTC. As protein: CAITPTPGPNEQFF. V is TRBV10-3 and J is TRBJ2-1; D is uncertain. Trimming shortened V by 7 bases and J by 6 bases, and 16 bases separated the two germline ends. Germline lookup yields CDR1 ENHRY and CDR2 SYGVKD. The CDR3 runs 14 residues.

The chain is built from TRBV11-2 and TRBJ1-2, with 7 positions matching TRBD1. Germline V CDR1 and CDR2: SGHAT, FQNNGV. V lost 3 bases and J lost 3; bases outside the gene matches: 7. The CDR3 loop spans 15 amino acids. The DNA for the CDR3 is TGTGCCAGCAGCTTGATCCAGGGGGTGGACTATGGCTACACCTTC. Encoded protein: CASSLIQGVDYGYTF.

This clone came up a few times. The chain recombines TRBV11-2 with TRBJ2-1; 8 bases agree with TRBD2. The CDR3 extends over 16 amino acids. Germline values: CDR1 SGHAT, CDR2 FQNNGV. V dropped 1 base and J dropped 4; count of bases not matched to a gene: 6. CDR3 amino acids: CASSLGQRGPYNEQFF. CDR3 DNA sequence: TGTGCCAGCAGCTTAGGCCAGCGGGGGCCGTACAATGAGCAGTTCTTC. Variable domain in full (rest from reference TRBV11-2 and TRBJ2-1): EAGVAQSPRYKIIEKRQSVAFWCNPISGHATLYWYQQILGQGPKLLIQFQNNGVVDDSQLPKDRFSAERLKGVDSTLKIQPAKLEDSAVYLCASSLGQRGPYNEQFFGPGTRLTVL.

The chain uses TRBV6-5 and TRBJ2-7; 7 bases are shared with TRBD1. The germline CDR1 and CDR2 sequences are MNHEY and SVGAGI. J was trimmed by 0 bases and V by 7 bases; bases with no gene match: 9. This CDR3 contains 15 residues. DNA for the CDR3: TGTGCCAGCAAATCAGGGACAGCCAACTCCTACGAGCAGTACTTC. It encodes CASKSGTANSYEQYF.